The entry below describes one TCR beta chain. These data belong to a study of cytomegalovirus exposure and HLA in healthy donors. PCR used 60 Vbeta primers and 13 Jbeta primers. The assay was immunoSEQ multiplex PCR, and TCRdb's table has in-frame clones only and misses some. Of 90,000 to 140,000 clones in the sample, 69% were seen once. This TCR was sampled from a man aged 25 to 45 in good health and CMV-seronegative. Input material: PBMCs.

The CDR3 sequence: CAWDKGGPLTTDTQYF. In nucleotides, the CDR3 is TGTGCCTGGGATAAAGGGGGTCCCTTAACCACAGATACGCAGTATTTT. V is TRBV30 and J is TRBJ2-3; D might be TRBD1 (6 bases). V was clipped by 5 bases and J by 2 bases, with 20 bases between them. The CDR3 is 16 residues long. Per the germline V gene, CDR1 is GTSNPN and CDR2 is SVGIG (reference sequence).